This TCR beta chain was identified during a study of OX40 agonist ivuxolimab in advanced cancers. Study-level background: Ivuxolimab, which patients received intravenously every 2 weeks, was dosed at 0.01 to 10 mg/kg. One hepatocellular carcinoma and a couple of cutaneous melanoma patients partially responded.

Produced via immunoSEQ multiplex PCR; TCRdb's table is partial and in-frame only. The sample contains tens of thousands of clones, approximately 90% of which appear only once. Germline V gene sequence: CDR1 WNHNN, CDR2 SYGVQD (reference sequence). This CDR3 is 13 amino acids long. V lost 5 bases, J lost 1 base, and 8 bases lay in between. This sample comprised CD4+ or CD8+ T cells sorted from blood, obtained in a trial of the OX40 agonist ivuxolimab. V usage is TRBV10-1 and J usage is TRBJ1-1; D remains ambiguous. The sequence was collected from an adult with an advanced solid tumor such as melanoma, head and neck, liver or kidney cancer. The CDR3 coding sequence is TGCGCCAGCAGTTGGGAACGGAACACTGAAGCTTTCTTT. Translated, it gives CASSWERNTEAFF.